The clone carrying this T cell receptor (beta chain) has just one count. Its antigen is as yet unknown. This same CDR3 is encoded by further DNA sequences in the sample. The source of the sample is a study of cytomegalovirus exposure and HLA in healthy donors. For the study at large: Earlier results showed 90 million to 120 million unique TCR beta sequences derived from roughly 180 million T cells.

Vbeta (60) and Jbeta (13) primers were used in the PCR. The data were produced by immunoSEQ multiplex PCR, yet TCRdb's version contains in-frame clones alone and is incomplete. The sample has over 150,000 clones, 84% seen once. Trimming cost V 8 bases and J 5 bases; bases outside gene matches: 17. Germline V gene sequence: CDR1 ENHRY, CDR2 SYGVKD. The CDR3 consists of 17 residues. Overall study results and limits: The likely explanation for a cluster of highly shared sequence variants was sequencing artifact. Earlier results showed most TCR beta V segments being productive about 87% or about 30% of the time.

Sequencing input: PBMCs. This receptor was identified in a boy aged 2 to 10 in good health and CMV-seronegative. The chain links TRBV10-3 to TRBJ2-1, with TRBD2 matching 8 bases. This chain's CDR3 is CAIQKTSAGDWNNEQFF. In DNA, the CDR3 is TGTGCCATCCAAAAAACTTCAGCGGGAGATTGGAACAATGAGCAGTTCTTC.